The clone carrying this T cell receptor beta chain was detected many times. Its cognate antigen is unknown. TCRdb recomputed calls from the 5' RACE reads with MiXCR, one row per CDR3 protein. The table has around 220,000 distinct CDR3 sequences, about 17% seen once. The data are from a study of T-cell memory formation after mild COVID-19. Study summary: The two donors had largely donor-specific TCR clusters. Findings and caveats of the study: The pre-infection memory compartment contained some responding clones, suggesting cross-reactive memory joined. Mostly located in CM and EM were contracting CD4+ clones, with contracting CD8+ clones located in EMRA.

The CDR3 is made up of 14 amino acids. V shed 6 bases, J shed 7 bases, and the junction held 4 bases outside the gene matches. Germline values: CDR1 SNHLY, CDR2 FYNNEI. The chain couples TRBV2 to TRBJ1-6; 9 positions agree with TRBD1. The sample was PBMCs or a T cell subset sorted from them (not recorded which). The origin of this receptor is a man aged 18-30 years who had mild COVID-19 (a few samples of this study predate the infection). Cell type and time point are not known. The CDR3: CASRRQGENSPLHF. For the CDR3, the DNA is TGTGCCAGCAGGAGACAGGGGGAGAATTCACCCCTCCACTTT.